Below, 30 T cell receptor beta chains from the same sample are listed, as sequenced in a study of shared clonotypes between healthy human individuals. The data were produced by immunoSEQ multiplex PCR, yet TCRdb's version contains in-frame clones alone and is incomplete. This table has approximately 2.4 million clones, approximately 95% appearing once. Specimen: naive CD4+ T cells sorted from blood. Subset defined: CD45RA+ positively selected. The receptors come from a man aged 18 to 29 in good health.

The CDR3 reads CAWSVSRTSGGYNEQFF. In nucleotides, the CDR3 is TGTGCCTGGAGTGTGTCCCGGACTAGCGGAGGCTACAATGAGCAGTTCTTC. The chain couples TRBV30 to TRBJ2-1, with 10 bases aligning to TRBD2. V dropped 0 bases and J dropped 3; count of bases not matched to a gene: 8. The CDR3 extends over 17 amino acids. CDR1 is GTSNPN, CDR2 SVGIG, per germline (reference sequence).

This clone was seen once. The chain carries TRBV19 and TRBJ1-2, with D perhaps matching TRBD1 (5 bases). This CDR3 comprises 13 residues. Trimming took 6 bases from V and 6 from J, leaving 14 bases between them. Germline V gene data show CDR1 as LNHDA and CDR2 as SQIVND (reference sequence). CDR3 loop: CASSSLSGDGYTF. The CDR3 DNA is TGTGCCAGTAGCTCACTATCGGGGGATGGCTACACCTTC.

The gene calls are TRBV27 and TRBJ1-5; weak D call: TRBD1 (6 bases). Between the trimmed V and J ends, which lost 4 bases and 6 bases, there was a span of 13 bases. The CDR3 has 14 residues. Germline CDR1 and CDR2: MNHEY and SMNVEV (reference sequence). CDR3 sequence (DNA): TGTGCCAGCAGTTCTGGGGGGGGGCGTCAGCCCCAGCATTTT. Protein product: CASSSGGGRQPQHF.

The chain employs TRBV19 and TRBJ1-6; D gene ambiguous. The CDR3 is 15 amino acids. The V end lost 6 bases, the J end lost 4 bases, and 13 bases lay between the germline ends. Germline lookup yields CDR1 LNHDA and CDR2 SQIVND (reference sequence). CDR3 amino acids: CASSEVGSYNSPLHF. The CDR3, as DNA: TGTGCCAGTAGCGAAGTGGGCTCATATAATTCACCCCTCCACTTT.

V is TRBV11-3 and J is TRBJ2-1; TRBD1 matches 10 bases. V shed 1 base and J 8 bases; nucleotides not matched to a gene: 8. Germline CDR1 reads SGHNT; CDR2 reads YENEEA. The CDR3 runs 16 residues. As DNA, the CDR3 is TGTGCCAGCAGCTTAGGGGGACAGGGGTTTCTGGATGAGCAGTTCTTC. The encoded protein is CASSLGGQGFLDEQFF. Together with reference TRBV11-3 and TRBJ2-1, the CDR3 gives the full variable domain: EAGVVQSPRYKIIEKKQPVAFWCNPISGHNTLYWYLQNLGQGPELLIRYENEEAVDDSQLPKDRFSAERLKGVDSTLKIQPAELGDSAVYLCASSLGGQGFLDEQFFGPGTRLTVL.

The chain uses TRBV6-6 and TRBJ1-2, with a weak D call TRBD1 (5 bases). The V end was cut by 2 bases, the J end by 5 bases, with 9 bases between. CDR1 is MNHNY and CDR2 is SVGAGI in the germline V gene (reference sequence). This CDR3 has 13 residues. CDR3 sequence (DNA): TGTGCCAGCAGTTACATCAGGGATTATGGCTACACCTTC. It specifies CASSYIRDYGYTF.

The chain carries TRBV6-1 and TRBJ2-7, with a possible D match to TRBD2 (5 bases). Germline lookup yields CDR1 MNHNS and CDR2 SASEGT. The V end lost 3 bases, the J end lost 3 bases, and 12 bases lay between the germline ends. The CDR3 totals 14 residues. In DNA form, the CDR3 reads TGTGCCAGCAGTGACGGAGGCCGCGGCTACGAGCAGTACTTC. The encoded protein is CASSDGGRGYEQYF.

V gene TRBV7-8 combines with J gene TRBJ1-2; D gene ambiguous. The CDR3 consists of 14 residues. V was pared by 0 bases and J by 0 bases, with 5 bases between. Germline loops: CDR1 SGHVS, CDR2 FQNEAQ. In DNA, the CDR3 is TGTGCCAGCAGCTTAGCGGGGACTAACTATGGCTACACCTTC. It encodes CASSLAGTNYGYTF.

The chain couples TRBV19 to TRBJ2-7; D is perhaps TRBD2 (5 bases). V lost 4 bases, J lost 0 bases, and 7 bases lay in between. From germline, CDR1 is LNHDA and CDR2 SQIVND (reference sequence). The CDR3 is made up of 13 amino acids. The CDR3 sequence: CASSTRDSYEQYF. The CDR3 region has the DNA TGTGCCAGTAGTACCCGGGACTCCTACGAGCAGTACTTC.

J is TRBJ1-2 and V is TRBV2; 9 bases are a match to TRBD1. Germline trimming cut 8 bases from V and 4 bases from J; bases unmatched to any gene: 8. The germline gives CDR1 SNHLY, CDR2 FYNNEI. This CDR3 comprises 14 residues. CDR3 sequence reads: CASVEQGASYGYTF. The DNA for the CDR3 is TGTGCCAGCGTAGAACAGGGGGCTAGCTATGGCTACACCTTC.

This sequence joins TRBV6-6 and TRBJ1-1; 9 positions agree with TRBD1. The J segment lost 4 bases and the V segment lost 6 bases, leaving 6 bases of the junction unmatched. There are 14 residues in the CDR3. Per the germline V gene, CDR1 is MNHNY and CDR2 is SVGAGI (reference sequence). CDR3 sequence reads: CASRGTGIATEAFF. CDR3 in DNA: TGTGCCAGCAGGGGGACAGGGATTGCCACTGAAGCTTTCTTT.

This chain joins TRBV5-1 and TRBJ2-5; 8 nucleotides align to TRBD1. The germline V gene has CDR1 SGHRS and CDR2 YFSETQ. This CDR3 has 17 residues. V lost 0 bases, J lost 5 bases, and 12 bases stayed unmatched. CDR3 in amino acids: CASSLGTGTGITETQYF. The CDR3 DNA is TGCGCCAGCAGCTTGGGCACCGGGACAGGAATAACGGAGACCCAGTACTTC. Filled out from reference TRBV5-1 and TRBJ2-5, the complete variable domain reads KAGVTQTPRYLIKTRGQQVTLSCSPISGHRSVSWYQQTPGQGLQFLFEYFSETQRNKGNFPGRFSGRQFSNSRSEMNVSTLELGDSALYLCASSLGTGTGITETQYFGPGTRLLVL.

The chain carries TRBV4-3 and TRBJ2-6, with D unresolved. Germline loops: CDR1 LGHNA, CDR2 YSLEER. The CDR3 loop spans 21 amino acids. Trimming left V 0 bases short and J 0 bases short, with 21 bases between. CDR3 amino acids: CASSQEIAWAKQPSGANVLTF. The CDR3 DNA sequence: TGCGCCAGCAGCCAAGAAATTGCGTGGGCAAAACAGCCCTCTGGGGCCAACGTCCTGACTTTC.

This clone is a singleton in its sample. The CDR3 here is CAWNVRGLHTGELFF. CDR3 in DNA: TGTGCCTGGAATGTCAGGGGCCTACACACCGGGGAGCTGTTTTTT. The chain couples TRBV30 to TRBJ2-2; possible D gene TRBD1, 6 bases. This CDR3 comprises 15 residues. Trimming removed 4 bases from V and 3 bases from J, with 15 bases in between. From germline, CDR1 is GTSNPN and CDR2 SVGIG (reference sequence).

The DNA of the CDR3 is TGTGCCAGCAGCTTAGGTCCCAGGGAGGAAGCTTTCTTT. It yields the protein CASSLGPREEAFF. The chain carries TRBV11-3 and TRBJ1-1; possibly TRBD1 for D (5 bases). Germline loops: CDR1 SGHNT, CDR2 YENEEA. CDR3 size: 13 residues. Trimming shortened V by 1 base and J by 8 bases, and 11 bases separated the two germline ends. The full variable domain, in which reference TRBV11-3 and TRBJ1-1 provide the parts outside the CDR3, is EAGVVQSPRYKIIEKKQPVAFWCNPISGHNTLYWYLQNLGQGPELLIRYENEEAVDDSQLPKDRFSAERLKGVDSTLKIQPAELGDSAVYLCASSLGPREEAFFGQGTRLTVV.

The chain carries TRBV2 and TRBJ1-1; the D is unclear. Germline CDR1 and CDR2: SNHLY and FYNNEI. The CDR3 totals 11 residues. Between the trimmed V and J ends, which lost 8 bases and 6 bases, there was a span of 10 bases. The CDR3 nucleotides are TGTGCCAGCTCCCAATTTGCTGAAGCTTTCTTT. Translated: CASSQFAEAFF.

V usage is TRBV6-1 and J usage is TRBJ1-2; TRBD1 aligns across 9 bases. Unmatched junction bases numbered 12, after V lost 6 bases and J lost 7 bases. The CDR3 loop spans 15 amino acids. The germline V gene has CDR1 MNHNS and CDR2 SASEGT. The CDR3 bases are TGTGCCAGCAGGGAGGGGACAGGGCAATCACTTGGCTACACCTTC. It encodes CASREGTGQSLGYTF.

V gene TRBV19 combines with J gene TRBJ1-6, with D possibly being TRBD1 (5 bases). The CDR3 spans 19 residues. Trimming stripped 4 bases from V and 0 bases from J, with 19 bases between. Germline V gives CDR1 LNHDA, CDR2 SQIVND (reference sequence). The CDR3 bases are TGTGCCAGTAGTACAACTTGGGTGACAGTCATCTCCTATAATTCACCCCTCCACTTT. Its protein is CASSTTWVTVISYNSPLHF. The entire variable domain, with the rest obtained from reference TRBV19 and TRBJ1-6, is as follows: DGGITQSPKYLFRKEGQNVTLSCEQNLNHDAMYWYRQDPGQGLRLIYYSQIVNDFQKGDIAEGYSVSREKKESFPLTVTSAQKNPTAFYLCASSTTWVTVISYNSPLHFGNGTRLTVT.

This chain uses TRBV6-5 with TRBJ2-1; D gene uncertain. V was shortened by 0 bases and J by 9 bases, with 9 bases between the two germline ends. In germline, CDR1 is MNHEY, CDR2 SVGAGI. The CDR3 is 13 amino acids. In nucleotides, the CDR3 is TGTGCCAGCAGTTACTCCGTCTATGGTGAGCAGTTCTTC. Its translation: CASSYSVYGEQFF.

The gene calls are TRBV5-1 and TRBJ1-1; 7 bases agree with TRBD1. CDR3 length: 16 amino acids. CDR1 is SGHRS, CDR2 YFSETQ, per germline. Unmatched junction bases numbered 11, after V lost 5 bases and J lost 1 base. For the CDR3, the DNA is TGCGCCAGCAGTCTACCGGGACAGTCAAAGAACACTGAAGCTTTCTTT. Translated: CASSLPGQSKNTEAFF.

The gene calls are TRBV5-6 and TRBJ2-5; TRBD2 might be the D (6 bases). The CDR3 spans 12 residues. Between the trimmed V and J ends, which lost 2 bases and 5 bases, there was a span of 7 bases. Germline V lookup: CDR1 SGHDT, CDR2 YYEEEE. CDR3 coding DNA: TGTGCCAGCAGCTTTCTAGCGGAGACCCAGTACTTC. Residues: CASSFLAETQYF.

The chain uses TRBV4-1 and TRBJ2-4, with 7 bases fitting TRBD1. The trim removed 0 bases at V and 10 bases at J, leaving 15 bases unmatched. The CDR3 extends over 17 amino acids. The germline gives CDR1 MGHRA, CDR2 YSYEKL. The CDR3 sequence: CASSQDQGTASNGIQYF. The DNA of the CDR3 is TGCGCCAGCAGCCAAGATCAAGGGACAGCGTCCAATGGGATTCAGTACTTC.

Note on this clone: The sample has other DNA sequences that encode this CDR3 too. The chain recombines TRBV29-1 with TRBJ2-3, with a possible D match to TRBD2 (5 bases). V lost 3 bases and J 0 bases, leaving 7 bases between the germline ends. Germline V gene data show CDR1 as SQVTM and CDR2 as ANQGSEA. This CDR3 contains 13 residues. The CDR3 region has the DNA TGCAGCGTTGACCGGGGAAGCACAGATACGCAGTATTTT. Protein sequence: CSVDRGSTDTQYF.

CDR3 in amino acids: CAWSVPRLAGEVGAKNIQYF. CDR3 nucleotide sequence: TGTGCCTGGAGTGTGCCTAGGCTAGCGGGAGAGGTGGGGGCCAAAAACATTCAGTACTTC. The chain links TRBV30 to TRBJ2-4, with 10 bases fitting TRBD2. After removal of 0 bases from V and 1 base from J, the junction contained 15 bases not matched to a gene. There are 20 residues in the CDR3. CDR1 and CDR2 from the germline V gene are GTSNPN and SVGIG (reference sequence).

CDR3 DNA: TGCGCCAGCAGCGGGTTGTCAGGGGGAGCCACCGGGGAGCTGTTTTTT. This codes for CASSGLSGGATGELFF. The chain carries TRBV5-1 and TRBJ2-2; 7 bases align to TRBD1. CDR3 length equals 16 residues. Per germline, CDR1 SGHRS and CDR2 YFSETQ. Trimming took 4 bases from V and 4 from J; bases not matched to a gene: 10. Filled out from reference TRBV5-1 and TRBJ2-2, the complete variable domain reads KAGVTQTPRYLIKTRGQQVTLSCSPISGHRSVSWYQQTPGQGLQFLFEYFSETQRNKGNFPGRFSGRQFSNSRSEMNVSTLELGDSALYLCASSGLSGGATGELFFGEGSRLTVL.

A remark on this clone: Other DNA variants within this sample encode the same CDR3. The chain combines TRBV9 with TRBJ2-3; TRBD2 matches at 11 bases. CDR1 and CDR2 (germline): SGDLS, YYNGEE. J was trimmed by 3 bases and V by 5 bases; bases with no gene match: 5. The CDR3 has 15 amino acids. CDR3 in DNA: TGTGCCAGCAGTGTTAGCGGGGGGGCGACAGATACGCAGTATTTT. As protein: CASSVSGGATDTQYF.

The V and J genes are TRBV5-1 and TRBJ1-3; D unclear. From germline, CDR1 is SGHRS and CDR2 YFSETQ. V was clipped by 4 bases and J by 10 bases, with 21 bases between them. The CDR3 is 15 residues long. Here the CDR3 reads CASSTKTKSAITIYF. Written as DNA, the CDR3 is TGCGCCAGCAGCACAAAGACAAAAAGTGCGATAACCATATATTTT.

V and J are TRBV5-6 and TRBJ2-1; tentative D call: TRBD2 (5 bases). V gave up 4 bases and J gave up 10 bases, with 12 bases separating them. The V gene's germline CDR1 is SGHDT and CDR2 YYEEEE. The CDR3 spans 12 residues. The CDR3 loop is CASSRTAREQFF. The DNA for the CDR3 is TGTGCCAGCAGCCGGACTGCACGGGAGCAGTTCTTC.

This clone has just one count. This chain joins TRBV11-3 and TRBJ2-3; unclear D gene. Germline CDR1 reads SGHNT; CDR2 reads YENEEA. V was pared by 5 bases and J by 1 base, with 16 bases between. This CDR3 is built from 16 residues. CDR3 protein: CASSPRKGKGTDTQYF. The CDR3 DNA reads TGTGCCAGCAGCCCCCGTAAGGGTAAAGGCACAGATACGCAGTATTTT.

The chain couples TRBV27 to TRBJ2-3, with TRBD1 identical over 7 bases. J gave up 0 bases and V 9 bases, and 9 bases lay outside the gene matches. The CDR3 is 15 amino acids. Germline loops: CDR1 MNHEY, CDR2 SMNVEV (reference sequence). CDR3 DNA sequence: TGTGCCAGTGCGACAGGGATATCTAGCACAGATACGCAGTATTTT. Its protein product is CASATGISSTDTQYF.